A single sample gave rise to the 25 T cell receptor beta chains below, sequenced in a study of early T cells in non-severe SARS-CoV-2 infection. In TCRdb, the 5' RACE reads were re-called with MiXCR into one record per CDR3 protein. The sample holds 55,000 to 75,000 distinct CDR3 sequences, roughly 5.7% seen once. Specimen: whole blood, collected at baseline. These receptors were obtained from an adult who was a healthcare worker with PCR-confirmed SARS-CoV-2 infection or an uninfected control (not recorded which).

This clonotype was seen repeatedly, ten times or more. The chain employs TRBV7-9 and TRBJ2-7; D remains unclear. The CDR3 is made up of 13 amino acids. The germline V gene encodes CDR1 SEHNR and CDR2 FQNEAQ (reference sequence). Trimming stripped 1 base from V and 2 bases from J, with 6 bases between. In DNA form, the CDR3 reads TGTGCCAGCAGCTTAGACACAGCCTACGAGCAGTACTTC. Translated, it gives CASSLDTAYEQYF.

With respect to this clonotype: Just one base apart from a much larger clone, this may be a read error. The chain couples TRBV6-5 to TRBJ2-7; D unresolved. The germline V gene encodes CDR1 MNHEY and CDR2 SVGAGI. The CDR3 is made up of 14 amino acids. CDR3 nucleotides: TGTGGCAGCAGTTACGCCAGAAACTCCTACGAGCAGTACTTC. Amino acids: CGSSYARNSYEQYF.

This clonotype was counted at least ten times. J is TRBJ2-7 and V is TRBV20-1; the D gene could be TRBD1 or TRBD2 (5 bases each). The CDR3 is 15 amino acids. CDR1 and CDR2 from the germline V gene are DFQATT and SNEGSKA (reference sequence). V dropped 6 bases and J dropped 0 bases, with 18 bases sitting between them. In nucleotides, the CDR3 is TGCAGTGCGAATCCTCCGGGACCGCTCTCCTACGAGCAGTACTTC. This gives the protein CSANPPGPLSYEQYF.

This clonotype was counted many times. This chain joins TRBV28 and TRBJ2-7; 11 bases match TRBD2. J lost 1 base, V lost 6 bases, and 11 bases had no gene match. The CDR3 spans 17 residues. Germline-derived CDR1 and CDR2 are MDHEN and SYDVKM. Here the CDR3 DNA reads TGTGCCAGCAGACGGACACGGCTAGCGGGAGGATCCTACGAGCAGTACTTC. Its protein is CASRRTRLAGGSYEQYF.

This chain links TRBV12-3 or TRBV12-4 with TRBJ2-3; D might be TRBD1 (6 bases). Trimming removed 7 bases from V and 4 bases from J, with 12 bases in between. The CDR3 has 13 residues. The CDR3 is CASIQGFADTQYF. For the CDR3, the DNA is TGTGCCAGCATTCAGGGGTTTGCAGATACGCAGTATTTT.

The sample holds a few counts of this clonotype. The rearrangement links TRBV3-1 to TRBJ2-3; TRBD2 aligns across 8 bases. From germline, CDR1 is LGHDT and CDR2 YNNKEL (reference sequence). With 3 bases clipped from V and 0 bases from J, the junction kept 5 bases outside the gene matches. The length of the CDR3 is 16 residues. CDR3 residues: CASSQFTGGSTDTQYF. For the CDR3, the DNA is TGTGCCAGCAGCCAGTTTACGGGAGGGAGCACAGATACGCAGTATTTT.

A few counts support this clonotype. The rearrangement uses TRBV7-8 and TRBJ1-4; TRBD1 matches 11 bases. V lost 5 bases to trimming and J lost 7 bases; unmatched junction nucleotides: 6. The V gene's germline CDR1 is SGHVS and CDR2 FQNEAQ. The CDR3 loop spans 15 amino acids. The CDR3, as DNA: TGTGCCAGCAGCCTGGACAGGGGGCGGGGTGAAAAACTGTTTTTT. Translation: CASSLDRGRGEKLFF. Together with reference TRBV7-8 and TRBJ1-4, the CDR3 gives the full variable domain: GAGVSQSPRYKVAKRGQDVALRCDPISGHVSLFWYQQALGQGPEFLTYFQNEAQLDKSGLPSDRFFAERPEGSVSTLKIQRTQQEDSAVYLCASSLDRGRGEKLFFGSGTQLSVL.

This clonotype was picked up many times. The chain links TRBV7-8 to TRBJ2-7, with D possibly being TRBD2 (6 bases). V lost 5 bases, J lost 6 bases, and 17 bases lay in between. Per germline, CDR1 SGHVS and CDR2 FQNEAQ. This CDR3 has 14 amino acids. The CDR3 protein is CASSLKRVQGEQYF. In nucleotides, the CDR3 is TGTGCCAGCAGCCTAAAGCGGGTGCAGGGCGAGCAGTACTTC.

This clonotype showed up many times. This CDR3 is CASSLVGTGESPLHF. The DNA for the CDR3 is TGTGCCAGCAGCTTAGTCGGTACAGGGGAATCACCCCTCCACTTT. The chain uses TRBV7-9 and TRBJ1-6, with 7 positions matching TRBD1. Trimming took 1 base from V and 10 from J; bases not matched to a gene: 7. Germline CDR1 is SEHNR and CDR2 is FQNEAQ (reference sequence). The CDR3 length is 15 residues.

The genes are TRBV7-2 and TRBJ1-5; 8 positions match TRBD1. Germline lookup yields CDR1 SGHTA and CDR2 FQGNSA. This CDR3 region has 14 residues. V trimming: 1 base; J trimming: 4 bases; junction bases outside the gene matches: 0. CDR3: CASSLGTGNQPQHF. The CDR3 region has the DNA TGTGCCAGCAGCTTAGGGACAGGGAATCAGCCCCAGCATTTT.

Turning to this clonotype: This clone may be a read error of a much larger clone one base away. The CDR3, as DNA: TGTGTCAGCACCTTCACAGGGCCTTTGGAAAAACTGTTTTTT. Protein sequence: CVSTFTGPLEKLFF. The chain is built from TRBV12-3 or TRBV12-4 and TRBJ1-4, with D perhaps matching TRBD1 (6 bases). The CDR3 sequence is 14 residues long.

This clonotype was recorded at least ten times. The chain uses TRBV20-1 and TRBJ2-5; 8 nucleotides agree with TRBD2. In germline, CDR1 is DFQATT, CDR2 SNEGSKA (reference sequence). CDR3 length: 14 residues. Unmatched junction bases numbered 8, after V lost 3 bases and J lost 5 bases. The CDR3: CSASSGRETETQYF. CDR3 bases: TGCAGTGCTAGTTCCGGGAGGGAAACGGAGACCCAGTACTTC.

This clonotype occurred a few times. The chain joins TRBV20-1 to TRBJ2-1; weak D call: TRBD1 (5 bases). Germline V lookup: CDR1 DFQATT, CDR2 SNEGSKA (reference sequence). Between the trimmed V and J ends, which lost 0 bases and 4 bases, there was a span of 16 bases. There are 16 residues in the CDR3. The CDR3 nucleotides read TGCAGTGCTAGAGATTTATCGCCAGGGATTTACAATGAGCAGTTCTTC. As protein: CSARDLSPGIYNEQFF.

Worth noting for this clonotype: A much bigger clone sits one base away, suggesting this may be a read error. V gene TRBV20-1 combines with J gene TRBJ2-1, with 12 bases that match TRBD2. The CDR3 runs 21 residues. The junction had 20 bases not matched to a gene; V was cut back by 5 bases and J by 0 bases. The germline V gene encodes CDR1 DFQATT and CDR2 SNEGSKA (reference sequence). The CDR3 region has the DNA TGCAGTGCTCCCCGTTTTGTGGGCGCACTGACTAGCGGGAGCTCCTACAATGAGCAGTTCTTC. Its protein product is CSAPRFVGALTSGSSYNEQFF.

This clonotype occurred many times. The genes are TRBV11-2 and TRBJ2-5, with a possible D match to TRBD1 (6 bases). Per germline, CDR1 SGHAT and CDR2 FQNNGV. There are 15 residues in the CDR3. The V end lost 4 bases, the J end lost 5 bases, and 17 bases lay between the germline ends. The CDR3 coding sequence is TGTGCCAGCAGCTCCCTACAGGGTAGATGGGAGACCCAGTACTTC. Its translation is CASSSLQGRWETQYF.

This clonotype has at least ten counts. The rearrangement uses TRBV10-3 and TRBJ2-3, with D perhaps matching TRBD1 or TRBD2 (5 bases each). Trimming shortened V by 5 bases and J by 0 bases, and 33 bases separated the two germline ends. The CDR3 contains 22 residues. Germline values: CDR1 ENHRY, CDR2 SYGVKD. For the CDR3, the DNA is TGTGCCATCAGTTCTTTTTTACCGGGACGGGGAATGGAAGGTCCTAGCACAGATACGCAGTATTTT. Amino acids: CAISSFLPGRGMEGPSTDTQYF.

This clonotype has ten or more counts. The chain couples TRBV28 to TRBJ2-1; 9 bases line up with TRBD1. V lost 3 bases to trimming and J lost 14 bases; unmatched junction nucleotides: 5. Germline CDR1 reads MDHEN; CDR2 reads SYDVKM. The CDR3 contains 12 residues. CDR3 in DNA: TGTGCCAGCAGTTTTCAACAGGGGGCGGAGTTCTTC. Translating gives CASSFQQGAEFF.

This clonotype was recorded at least ten times. The genes are TRBV5-1 and TRBJ1-3; D is uncertain. This CDR3 comprises 14 residues. CDR1 is SGHRS, CDR2 YFSETQ, per germline. Trimming left V 1 base short and J 0 bases short, with 5 bases between. The CDR3 region has the DNA TGCGCCAGCAGCTTGATCAGCTCTGGAAACACCATATATTTT. This sequence encodes CASSLISSGNTIYF.

This clonotype occurred many times. Here the CDR3 reads CATSSDGTSTDTQYF. CDR3 DNA: TGTGCCACCAGTTCGGACGGGACTAGCACAGATACGCAGTATTTT. The chain joins TRBV24-1 to TRBJ2-3; a possible D gene is TRBD2 (6 bases). V lost 6 bases and J lost 0, with 12 bases in between. Germline V gives CDR1 KGHDR, CDR2 SFDVKD. CDR3 length: 15 amino acids.

The sample holds a few counts of this clonotype. CDR3 sequence reads: CASKTATYEQYF. CDR3 coding DNA: TGTGCCAGCAAGACAGCAACCTACGAGCAGTACTTC. This chain uses TRBV27 with TRBJ2-7; D might be TRBD1 (5 bases). V lost 7 bases and J 2 bases, leaving 9 bases between the germline ends. The CDR3 is 12 amino acids. Germline V lookup: CDR1 MNHEY, CDR2 SMNVEV (reference sequence).

This clonotype was counted at least ten times. V and J are TRBV27 and TRBJ2-3; 9 positions agree with TRBD2. The CDR3 is 16 residues long. In germline, CDR1 is MNHEY, CDR2 SMNVEV (reference sequence). Losses at the gene ends were 6 bases for V and 0 bases for J; bases not matched to a gene: 7. The CDR3 here is CASSPSTSGSTDTQYF. CDR3 in DNA: TGTGCCAGCAGCCCCTCGACTAGCGGCAGCACAGATACGCAGTATTTT.

This clonotype has ten or more counts. The chain has TRBV28 and TRBJ2-7, with 7 bases aligning to TRBD1. The V gene's germline CDR1 is MDHEN and CDR2 SYDVKM. CDR3 length equals 13 residues. The J segment lost 2 bases and the V segment lost 8 bases, leaving 6 bases of the junction unmatched. CDR3 in DNA: TGTGCCAGCCACCGGGACAGACCCTACGAGCAGTACTTC. Translating gives CASHRDRPYEQYF.

The chain employs TRBV19 and TRBJ2-3; the D is unclear. V lost 3 bases, J lost 0 bases, and 4 bases lay in between. The length of the CDR3 is 13 residues. Germline CDR1 is LNHDA and CDR2 is SQIVND (reference sequence). CDR3 DNA: TGTGCCAGTAGTATCCCCAGCACAGATACGCAGTATTTT. Protein sequence: CASSIPSTDTQYF.

This clonotype was recorded at least ten times. The J gene is TRBJ2-7, the V gene TRBV4-2, with TRBD2 matching 12 bases. This CDR3 has 15 amino acids. Trimming took 4 bases from V and 6 from J; bases not matched to a gene: 7. CDR1 LGHNA and CDR2 YNFKEQ come from the germline V gene. The CDR3 is CASSPRLAGDPEQYF. The CDR3 coding sequence is TGTGCCAGCAGCCCACGACTAGCGGGAGACCCCGAGCAGTACTTC.

This clonotype was recorded at least ten times. The gene calls are TRBV7-2 and TRBJ1-1; D is uncertain. This CDR3 has 12 amino acids. Trimming shortened V by 2 bases and J by 7 bases, and 8 bases separated the two germline ends. CDR1 SGHTA and CDR2 FQGNSA come from the germline V gene. The CDR3 here is CASSLPTYEAFF. CDR3 sequence (DNA): TGTGCCAGCAGCTTACCTACCTATGAAGCTTTCTTT.